This TCR beta chain was profiled in a study of cytomegalovirus exposure and HLA in healthy donors (dated by TCRdb to 2017 to 2019). At the level of the whole study: An earlier analysis of some 600 of the donors reported under 300 Gb of sequence data and 95 million to 130 million unique TCR beta sequences obtained from approximately 180 million T cells. An early release that covered about 600 HLA-typed donors contained around 300 gigabases of sequencing data and 75 million to 100 million unique TCR sequences. The genetic ancestry cluster associated with self-reported Caucasian donors included 70% to 85% of the 398 genotyped donors. The study was designed to test whether signatures of past pathogen exposure could be identified by cataloging public T cell receptors. The study profiled the T cell repertoires of under 700 subjects by immunosequencing and related them to cytomegalovirus serostatus. In addition to the first cohort of several hundred subjects, a separate validation cohort of 120 different subjects was used. To predict cytomegalovirus infection status, the study combined high-throughput TCR immunosequencing, statistical association of individual TCRs with disease status, and machine learning. A later analysis re-analyzed previously published TCR beta repertoires from 666 donors and added high-resolution HLA genotyping to study TCR occurrence patterns. Rather than drawing on any new phenotypic data, the later analysis identified candidate immune exposures from TCR beta sequences and the way those sequences occurred across donors. In an earlier analysis of roughly 540 of the donors, high-throughput TCR beta sequencing was used to judge whether each TCR beta V gene segment behaved as functional or pseudogenic. Donor age, sex, ethnicity and CMV serostatus were compiled together with the repertoire data. Genome-wide SNP genotypes for about 60% of the roughly 670 donors were used in a later genetic analysis, which treated that subset as a discovery cohort. Every discovery cohort repertoire had been produced on one sequencing platform. Both class I and class II loci were covered by HLA typing, at four-digit resolution. Typing coverage differed by locus: A, B, C, DRB1 and DQB1 were typed in about 620-630 donors, DQA1 in about 510, DPA1 in 606, and DPB1 in 472. Several DR-DQ haplotypes were treated as single units for association and clustering because of strong linkage in the cohort. Across under 500 genotyped donors of the cohort, an average of roughly 250,000 unique TCR beta nucleotide sequences per donor were sequenced, and roughly a sixth of those sequences were non-productive. The paper as a whole reports these results and caveats: Compared with the roughly 600-donor mean, donors in an Asian-associated ancestry cluster had fewer N-insertions in productive TCRs, according to a later genetic analysis. While some public TCRs were present in many individuals, most TCR sequences turned up only very rarely across donors. Specific HLA alleles were associated with roughly 16,000 TCR beta sequences at a false discovery rate of 0.05 in a later analysis. The classifier was reported to diagnose cytomegalovirus status with high specificity and sensitivity in both the original and validation cohorts. In this cohort, only TCR beta chains were sequenced, and detectable features were limited by the absence of alpha or paired-chain data. Because some donors lacked HLA typing at each locus, the association tests relied only on the typed subset. A later analysis found that most CMV-associated TCR beta chains appeared HLA-restricted, with HLA associations seemingly driven largely by CMV exposure. Broadly in line with IMGT annotations, most TCR beta V segments showed up in productive rearrangements about 87% or about 30% of the time in an earlier analysis of several hundred of the donors. A few of the identified cytomegalovirus-associated TCR beta chains were confirmed in vitro to be specific for cytomegalovirus antigens. Linkage disequilibrium might explain the correlated functional status among segregating V segments, but an unknown experimental factor could not be excluded. Roughly uniform sequencing depth across donors was assumed in presence/absence analyses, although this assumption may not hold. The only immune exposure information available for the cohort was CMV serostatus. In a later analysis, several top co-occurrence clusters were reported to appear linked to parvovirus B19, influenza, CMV and Epstein-Barr virus. A later genetic analysis associated a missense DCLRE1C variant with V-gene and J-gene trimming of TCR beta chains, and an independent cohort replicated the association. The authors suggested that the approach could potentially be generalized to other disease states and immunological phenotypes. A further reported finding was that TCR beta sequences accurately predicted the HLA-A and HLA-B alleles for most subjects in the first cohort. The 87-base-pair reads could not distinguish some IMGT-functional V segments, including TRBV6-2 and TRBV6-3, so those segments were excluded. The study listed approximately 160 TCR beta chains as associated with cytomegalovirus. Compared with equally common non-associated chains, HLA-associated TCR beta chains in a later analysis were more clonally expanded and had lower generation probabilities. The sequencing pipeline was judged likely to have produced a cluster of highly shared sequence variants as a technical artifact. When HLA alleles, especially DR and DQ, strongly co-occurred, attributing TCR associations to individual alleles was difficult. Because counts were too low, around 18 rarely observed V segments, including chromosome 9 orphons, were left out of the earlier analysis of 500 to 750 of the donors. A later analysis found that TCR association rates varied across HLA loci, with DRB1 alleles showing the most associated TCRs and HLA-C alleles the fewest.

The germline V gene (reference sequence) specifies LNHDA as CDR1 and SQIVND as CDR2. From cysteine to phenylalanine, the CDR3 is 12 amino acids long. Only CDR3 DNA is held: 36 bases, read in frame from base 1. The junction shows trimming of 5 bases on V and 3 bases on J, plus 7 bases between the germline ends. The method behind the library was the immunoSEQ multiplex PCR assay. For the multiplex PCR, a mixture combining 60 forward primers for TCR Vbeta segments and 13 reverse primers for TCR Jbeta segments was used. The CDR3 region of rearranged TCR beta genes was amplified from genomic DNA with a multiplex PCR assay. The amplified TCR beta libraries were sequenced on the Illumina HiSeq System as 87-base-pair reads. The original pipeline was this. In a later analysis, approximately 74 million unique TCR beta chains were counted across the approximately 670 repertoires, and approximately 11 million of these chains were shared by at least two donors. A nearest-neighbor algorithm error-corrected the raw reads and collapsed the reads into unique sequences, merging closely related sequences to remove PCR and sequencing errors. V, D and J gene segments were assigned by aligning CDR3 sequences to IMGT reference sequences. For a sequence to be retained, a match of at least six nucleotides to both a V gene segment and a J gene segment was required. Rearrangements were classified as productive when the CDR3 lacked stop codons and remained in frame with V and J, and all other rearrangements were classified as non-productive. Following IMGT convention, CDR3 was defined as the stretch from the second conserved V-encoded cysteine up to the conserved J-encoded phenylalanine. The earlier analysis of roughly 590 of the donors excluded sequences that lacked an unambiguous match to a single V gene segment. In an earlier analysis of 450 to 700 of the donors, V segments were called functional above 56.7% productive rearrangements and were called segregating when the between-donor standard deviation exceeded 5%. To diagnose cytomegalovirus status from the catalog of TCR beta chain sequences, a statistical classification framework was built. In a later analysis, TCR nucleotide sequences were compared against IMGT/GENE-DB human TR gene sequences so that V and J genes could be assigned. In a later analysis, CDR3 sequences and most-parsimonious VDJ recombination scenarios were assigned using the TCRdist pipeline. A later analysis defined each TCR beta chain by its CDR3 amino acid sequence plus V-gene family, and excluded reads lacking a unique V-gene family. In a later analysis, some 600 highly shared, low-generation-probability nucleotide sequences were removed to address suspected cross-contamination and a sequencing artifact. For each public chain, a later analysis derived a clonal expansion index from normalized ranks of inferred template counts within each repertoire. In a later analysis, generation probabilities were computed with a VDJ recombination model fitted to out-of-frame rearrangements, and the resulting probabilities were checked against IGoR. In a later analysis, TCR-TCR, TCR-HLA and TCR-CMV co-occurrence was scored with hypergeometric tests, and a repertoire-size bias correction was applied to TCR pairs. To estimate false discovery rates, a later analysis permuted the HLA or CMV assignments 20 times. In a later analysis, co-occurring TCRs were grouped using DBSCAN, and TCRdist sequence similarity was added for clustering within HLA-allele-positive subsets. Repertoires with fewer than 30,000 or more than 120,000 public chains were left out of co-occurrence clustering, as were several repertoires with anomalous nucleotide sharing. TCRdb carries this immuneACCESS record with in-frame sequences only. Its versions omit some clonotypes, under half of them owing to an unresolved V gene in the studies checked, with the rest unexplained. Clonal size and the V and J genes are those of that table, whereas D and trimming came from the DNA. The sample profile shows around 130,000 clones; 75% to 85% of them were found once. The ten largest account for about 2.5% of the sample.

Remarks on this clone: Its binding antigen is unknown. One base away there is no much larger clone; base qualities are not given.

The cohort comprised 670 or so healthy bone marrow donors. Cohort members were all nominally healthy when sampled, although unrecorded immune exposures were likely present. The donor tested CMV seronegative and was one of the 352 seronegative cohort members. Each donor provided a peripheral blood sample, and peripheral blood mononuclear cells were used for TCR beta sequencing. The Qiagen DNeasy Blood Extraction Kit was used to extract genomic DNA from the blood cell samples. This sequence was found in a man aged 25 to 40 in good health and CMV-seronegative. Sequenced sample: PBMCs. The sequence links TRBV19 to TRBJ1-2; the D gene is perhaps TRBD1, from 5 matching bases. The sequenced DNA is TGTGCCAGTAGTGGGGGGGACTATGGCTACACCTTC. This gives the protein CASSGGDYGYTF.